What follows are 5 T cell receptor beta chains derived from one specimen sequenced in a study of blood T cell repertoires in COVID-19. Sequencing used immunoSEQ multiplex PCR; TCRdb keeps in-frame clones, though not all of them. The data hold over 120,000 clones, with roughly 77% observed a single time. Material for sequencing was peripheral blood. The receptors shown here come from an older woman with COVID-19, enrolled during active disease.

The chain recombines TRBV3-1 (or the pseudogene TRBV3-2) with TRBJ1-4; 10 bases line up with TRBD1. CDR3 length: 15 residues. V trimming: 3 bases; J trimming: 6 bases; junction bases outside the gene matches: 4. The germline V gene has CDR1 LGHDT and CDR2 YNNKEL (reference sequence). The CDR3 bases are TGTGCCAGCAGCCAGGACAGGGGGTTGGATGAAAAACTGTTTTTT. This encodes CASSQDRGLDEKLFF.

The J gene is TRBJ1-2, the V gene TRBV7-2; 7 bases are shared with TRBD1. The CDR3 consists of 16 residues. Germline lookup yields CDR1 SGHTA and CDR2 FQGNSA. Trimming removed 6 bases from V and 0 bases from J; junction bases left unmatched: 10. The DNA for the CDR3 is TGTGCCAGCAGTCCGCCGGCCGGGACAGCTAACTATGGCTACACCTTC. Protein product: CASSPPAGTANYGYTF.

The CDR3 sequence is CASSTGTGKYQPQHF. The CDR3 region has the DNA TGTGCCAGCAGTACTGGGACAGGGAAGTATCAGCCCCAGCATTTT. J is TRBJ1-5 and V is TRBV6-5, with 9 positions matching TRBD1. With V trimmed by 5 bases and J by 5 bases, 7 bases remained unmatched. This CDR3 is 15 amino acids long. Germline-derived CDR1 and CDR2 are MNHEY and SVGAGI.

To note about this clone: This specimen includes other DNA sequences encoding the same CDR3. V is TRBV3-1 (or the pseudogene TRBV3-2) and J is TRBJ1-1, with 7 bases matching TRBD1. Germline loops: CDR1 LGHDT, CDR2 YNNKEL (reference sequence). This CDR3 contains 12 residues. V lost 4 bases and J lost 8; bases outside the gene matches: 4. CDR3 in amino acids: CASSLGTAEAFF. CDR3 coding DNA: TGTGCCAGCAGCCTAGGGACAGCAGAAGCTTTCTTT.

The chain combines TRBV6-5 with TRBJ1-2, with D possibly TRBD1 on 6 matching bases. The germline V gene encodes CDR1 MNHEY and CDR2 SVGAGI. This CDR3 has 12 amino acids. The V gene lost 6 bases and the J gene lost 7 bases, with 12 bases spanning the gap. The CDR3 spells CASRQGSLGYTF. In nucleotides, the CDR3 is TGTGCCAGCAGACAGGGCAGCCTTGGCTACACCTTC.